This paragraph reports one TCR beta chain. Its antigen remains unknown. The sample contains more than one DNA sequence encoding this CDR3. This CDR3 contains 17 residues. Trimming left V 0 bases short and J 0 bases short, with 16 bases between. Germline V gives CDR1 SQVTM, CDR2 ANQGSEA. Profiling relied on immunoSEQ multiplex PCR, and the TCRdb table lists in-frame clones only, not all of them. The data contain roughly 16,000 clones, roughly 85% of them singletons. The sample is drawn from a study of T cells in localized non-small cell lung cancer. Study findings and constraints: Adjacent uninvolved lung tissue had the highest T cell clonality, exceeding tumor. There were a median roughly 60 of the top 100 tumor clones appearing in adjacent lung.

The starting material was peripheral blood, obtained before any cancer treatment. V is TRBV29-1 and J is TRBJ2-3, with D possibly matching TRBD2 (7 bases). The origin of this receptor is a woman aged 40-69 years with stage I lung adenocarcinoma. CDR3 nucleotide sequence: TGCAGCGTTGAAGATCTGAGGGGGGGGGCTAGCACAGATACGCAGTATTTT. It encodes CSVEDLRGGASTDTQYF.